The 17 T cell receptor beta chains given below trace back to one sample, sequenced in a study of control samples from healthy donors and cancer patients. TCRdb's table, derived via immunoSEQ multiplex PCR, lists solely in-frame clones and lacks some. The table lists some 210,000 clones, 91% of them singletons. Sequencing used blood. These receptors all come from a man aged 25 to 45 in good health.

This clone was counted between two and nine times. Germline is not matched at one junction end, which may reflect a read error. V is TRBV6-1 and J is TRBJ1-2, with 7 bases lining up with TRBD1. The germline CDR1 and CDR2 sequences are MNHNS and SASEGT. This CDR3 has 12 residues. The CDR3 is CASSEWGTAQSF. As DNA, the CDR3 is TGTGCCAGCAGTGAATGGGGGACAGCCCAATCCTTC.

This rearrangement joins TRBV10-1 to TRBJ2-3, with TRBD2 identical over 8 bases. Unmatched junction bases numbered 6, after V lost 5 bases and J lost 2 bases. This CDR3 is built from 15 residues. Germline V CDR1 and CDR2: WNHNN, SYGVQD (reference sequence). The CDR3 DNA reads TGCGCCAGCAGTCCAAGCGGGGGAAACACAGATACGCAGTATTTT. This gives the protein CASSPSGGNTDTQYF.

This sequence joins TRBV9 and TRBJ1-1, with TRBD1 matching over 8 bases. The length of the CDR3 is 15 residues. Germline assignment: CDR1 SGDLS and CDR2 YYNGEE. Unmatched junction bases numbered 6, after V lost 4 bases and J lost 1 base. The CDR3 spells CASSSRTGKNTEAFF. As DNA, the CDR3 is TGTGCCAGCAGCTCACGGACAGGGAAGAACACTGAAGCTTTCTTT.

CDR3 sequence reads: CASSLSGRYDNEQFF. CDR3 DNA: TGTGCCAGCAGTTTATCAGGGCGGTACGACAATGAGCAGTTCTTC. V usage is TRBV27 and J usage is TRBJ2-1; D unresolved. V was pared by 0 bases and J by 5 bases, with 11 bases between. The CDR3 totals 15 residues. The V gene's germline CDR1 is MNHEY and CDR2 SMNVEV (reference sequence).

CDR3 residues: CASTDGLAGDTGELFF. CDR3 DNA sequence: TGTGCCAGCACCGATGGACTAGCGGGGGACACCGGGGAGCTGTTTTTT. The chain links TRBV6-6 to TRBJ2-2, with 13 bases matching TRBD2. The CDR3 has 16 amino acids. Trimming took 7 bases from V and 3 from J; bases not matched to a gene: 5. Germline V CDR1 and CDR2: MNHNY, SVGAGI (reference sequence).

The CDR3 bases are TGTGCCACACTTTACATTTCGAACGTACTCTACGAGCAGTACTTC. This encodes CATLYISNVLYEQYF. The V call is TRBV9, the J call TRBJ2-7; no firm D call. In germline, CDR1 is SGDLS, CDR2 YYNGEE. V lost 9 bases, J lost 3 bases, and 22 bases lay in between. The length of the CDR3 is 15 residues.

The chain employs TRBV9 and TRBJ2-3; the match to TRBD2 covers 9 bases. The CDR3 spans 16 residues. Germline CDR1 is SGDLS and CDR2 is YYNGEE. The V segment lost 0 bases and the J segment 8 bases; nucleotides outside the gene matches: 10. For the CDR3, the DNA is TGTGCCAGCAGCGTAGTGGTTAGCGGGGGCCAGGCTACGCAGTATTTT. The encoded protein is CASSVVVSGGQATQYF.

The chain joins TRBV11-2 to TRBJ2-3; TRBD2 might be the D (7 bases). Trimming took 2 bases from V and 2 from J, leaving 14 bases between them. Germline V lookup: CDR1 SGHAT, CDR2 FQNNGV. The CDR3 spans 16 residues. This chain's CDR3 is CASSLNLGGPTDTQYF. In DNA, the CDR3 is TGTGCCAGCAGCTTAAACCTCGGGGGGCCCACAGATACGCAGTATTTT.

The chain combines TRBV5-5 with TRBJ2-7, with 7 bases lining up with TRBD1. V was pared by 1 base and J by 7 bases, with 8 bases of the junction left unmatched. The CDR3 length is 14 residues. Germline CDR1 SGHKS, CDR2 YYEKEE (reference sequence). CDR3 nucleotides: TGTGCCAGCAGCTTGAGGACAGGAGAAATAGAGCAGTACTTC. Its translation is CASSLRTGEIEQYF.

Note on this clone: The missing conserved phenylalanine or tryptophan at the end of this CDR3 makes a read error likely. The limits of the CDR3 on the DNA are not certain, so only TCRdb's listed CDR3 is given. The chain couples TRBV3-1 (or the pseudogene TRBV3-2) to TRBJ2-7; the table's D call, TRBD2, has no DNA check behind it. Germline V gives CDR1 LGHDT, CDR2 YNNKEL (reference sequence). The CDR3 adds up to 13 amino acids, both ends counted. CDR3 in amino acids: CASSQSYAGALSL.

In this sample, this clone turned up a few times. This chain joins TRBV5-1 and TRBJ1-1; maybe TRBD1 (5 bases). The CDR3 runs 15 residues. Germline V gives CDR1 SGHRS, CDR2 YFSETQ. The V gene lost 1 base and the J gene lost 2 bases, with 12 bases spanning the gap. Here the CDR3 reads CASSLTQVPNTEAFF. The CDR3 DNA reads TGCGCCAGCAGCTTGACACAGGTACCCAACACTGAAGCTTTCTTT.

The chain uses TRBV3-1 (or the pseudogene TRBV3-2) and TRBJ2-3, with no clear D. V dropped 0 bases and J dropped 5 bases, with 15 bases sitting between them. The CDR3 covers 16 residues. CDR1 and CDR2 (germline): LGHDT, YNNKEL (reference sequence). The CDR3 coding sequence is TGTGCCAGCAGCCAAGATCCCCTACTGGCCCGAGATACGCAGTATTTT. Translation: CASSQDPLLARDTQYF.

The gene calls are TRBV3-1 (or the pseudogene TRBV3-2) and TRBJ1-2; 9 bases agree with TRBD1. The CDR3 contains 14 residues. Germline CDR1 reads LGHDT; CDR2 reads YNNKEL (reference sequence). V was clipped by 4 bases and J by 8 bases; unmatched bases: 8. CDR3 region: CASSPPGQGIGYTF. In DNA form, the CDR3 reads TGTGCCAGCAGCCCCCCTGGACAGGGGATAGGCTACACCTTC.

Written as DNA, the CDR3 is TGTGCCAGTAGTTTAATAGCGGGGGATTCATCCTACGAGCAGTACTTC. Translation: CASSLIAGDSSYEQYF. This chain links TRBV19 with TRBJ2-7; 9 nucleotides align to TRBD2. CDR3 size: 16 residues. Germline CDR1 is LNHDA and CDR2 is SQIVND (reference sequence). With 5 bases clipped from V and 1 base from J, the junction kept 9 bases outside the gene matches.

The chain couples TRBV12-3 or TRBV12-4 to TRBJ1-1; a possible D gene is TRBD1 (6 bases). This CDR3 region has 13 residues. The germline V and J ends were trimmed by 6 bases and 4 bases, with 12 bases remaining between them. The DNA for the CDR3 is TGTGCCAGCAGCCCGGACAGACGCACTGAAGCTTTCTTT. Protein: CASSPDRRTEAFF.

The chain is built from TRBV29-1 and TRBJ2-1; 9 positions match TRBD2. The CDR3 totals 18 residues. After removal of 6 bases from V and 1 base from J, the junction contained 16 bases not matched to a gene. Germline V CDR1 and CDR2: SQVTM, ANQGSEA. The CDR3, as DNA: TGCAGCGTGAATCCTTGGGGTAGCGGGGGAGGATCCTACAATGAGCAGTTCTTC. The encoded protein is CSVNPWGSGGGSYNEQFF.

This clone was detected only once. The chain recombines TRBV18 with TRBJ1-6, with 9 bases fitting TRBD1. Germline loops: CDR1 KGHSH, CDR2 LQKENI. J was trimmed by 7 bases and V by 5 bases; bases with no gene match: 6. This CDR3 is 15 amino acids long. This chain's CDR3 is CASSSPDRGNSPLHF. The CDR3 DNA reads TGTGCCAGCTCATCCCCGGACAGGGGAAATTCACCCCTCCACTTT.